This TCR beta chain originates from a study of spatial heterogeneity in lung cancer. Study overall: Mean representation of each unique TCR and UMI combination in the raw reads exceeded 9.5 occurrences. Findings of the study overall: Resection blood, more than follow-up blood, showed ubiquitous expanded tumor TCRs.

In the library, each TCR cDNA molecule bore its own unique molecular identifier. From the 5' RACE reads, TCRdb called clonotypes with MiXCR, one entry per CDR3 protein. The sample carries around 60,000 distinct CDR3 sequences, 7% to 10% recorded once. Per the germline V gene, CDR1 is KGHSH and CDR2 is LQKENI. V trimming: 2 bases; J trimming: 0 bases; junction bases outside the gene matches: 15. The CDR3 consists of 21 residues. This clonotype was counted a few times. What it binds is not known. Time point specified: sample taken at primary tumor resection. Unsorted whole RNA from tumor, nontumor lung or frozen PBMC underwent sequencing. The donors, 70 or so patients with untreated early-stage non-small cell lung cancer, provided the samples.

The chain links TRBV18 to TRBJ2-3; 12 bases agree with TRBD1. Sequencing used PBMCs, obtained at surgery. This TCR derives from a female donor with early-stage non-small cell lung cancer. CDR3 in amino acids: CASSPGTPGQGAHPSTDTQYF. DNA for the CDR3: TGTGCCAGCTCACCAGGGACCCCGGGACAGGGGGCTCACCCTAGCACAGATACGCAGTATTTT. The entire variable domain, with the rest obtained from reference TRBV18 and TRBJ2-3, is as follows: NAGVMQNPRHLVRRRGQEARLRCSPMKGHSHVYWYRQLPEEGLKFMVYLQKENIIDESGMPKERFSAEFPKEGPSILRIQQVVRGDSAAYFCASSPGTPGQGAHPSTDTQYFGPGTRLTVL.